This is a list of T cell receptor beta chains from one sample in a study of blood T cells in healthy people across ages. TCRdb called the 5' RACE reads again in MiXCR, with one record for every CDR3 protein. The table lists about 780,000 distinct CDR3 sequences, about 45% of them singletons. Sequencing was done on a sample of blood. The receptors were sampled from a man at least 80 years old in good health. Each CDR3 is given with its conserved first and last residue. Each record gives: V gene, J gene, clone size, CDR3 length, D gene, CDR3 protein, CDR3 DNA. A D gene is named only where the DNA matches it firmly. Clone sizes are given selectively: once, few, many, or a class where the clone is expanded.

TRBV7-2	TRBJ2-3	.	16	TRBD1	CASSLSGTGATDTQYF	TGTGCCAGCAGCCTCTCCGGGACAGGGGCCACAGATACGCAGTATTTT
TRBV5-1	TRBJ2-1	many	14	.	CASSLAGTGEEQFF	TGCGCCAGCAGCTTGGCCGGTACGGGAGAGGAGCAGTTCTTC
TRBV20-1	TRBJ2-5	few	15	TRBD2	CSATTSGTFQETQYF	TGCAGTGCTACTACTAGCGGGACCTTCCAAGAGACCCAGTACTTC
TRBV4-3	TRBJ1-1	.	16	.	CASSQGWGGVNTEAFF	TGCGCCAGCAGCCAAGGCTGGGGAGGGGTAAACACTGAAGCTTTCTTT
TRBV6-6	TRBJ2-5	once	15	.	CASSPAVASNPQQYF	TGTGCCAGCAGCCCCGCCGTGGCTAGTAACCCTCAGCAGTACTTC
TRBV9	TRBJ2-7	.	15	.	CASSCGRAASYEQYF	TGTGCCAGCAGCTGTGGACGAGCGGCCAGTTACGAGCAGTACTTC
TRBV6-2/TRBV6-3	TRBJ2-3	.	13	.	CASRLPSTDTQYF	TGTGCCAGCAGACTTCCTAGCACAGATACGCAGTATTTT
TRBV20-1	TRBJ2-7	many	13	.	CSAILAENYEQYF	TGCAGTGCTATCTTAGCGGAGAACTACGAGCAGTACTTC
TRBV10-3	TRBJ1-2	few	12	.	CAISVIGSGYTF	TGTGCCATCAGTGTTATAGGGTCTGGCTACACCTTC
TRBV7-2	TRBJ2-7	many	14	TRBD2	CASSSLAGTYEQYF	TGTGCCAGCAGCTCCCTAGCGGGTACCTACGAGCAGTACTTC